This T cell receptor beta chain was observed in a study of OX40 agonist ivuxolimab in advanced cancers. Study-level background: Ivuxolimab, an agonist antibody against OX40 (CD134), was given to patients.

General observations from the study: Both CD4+ and CD8+ T cell populations in blood had undergone clonal expansion by week 6 at 0.1 to 3.0 mg/kg. Averaged across samples, CD8+ T cells carried more expanded clones than CD4+ did.

Germline V gene data show CDR1 as KGHSH and CDR2 as LQKENI. After removal of 3 bases from V and 6 bases from J, the junction contained 10 bases not matched to a gene. This CDR3 spans 15 amino acids. Repertoires were generated with immunoSEQ multiplex PCR, while TCRdb's copy carries only in-frame clones and drops some. The sample includes almost 85,000 clones, about 94% seen only once; the top ten take roughly 11%. Remarks on this clone: Its antigen is not known.

The chain couples TRBV18 to TRBJ1-2, with 7 bases lining up with TRBD1. This sample comprised CD4+ or CD8+ T cells sorted from blood, obtained in a trial of the OX40 agonist ivuxolimab. The sequence came from an adult with an advanced solid tumor such as melanoma, head and neck, liver or kidney cancer. The CDR3 bases are TGTGCCAGCTCACCGGCGGGACAGTTTTTTAATGGCTACACCTTC. Translation: CASSPAGQFFNGYTF. The variable domain in full, with the rest retrieved from reference TRBV18 and TRBJ1-2, is NAGVMQNPRHLVRRRGQEARLRCSPMKGHSHVYWYRQLPEEGLKFMVYLQKENIIDESGMPKERFSAEFPKEGPSILRIQQVVRGDSAAYFCASSPAGQFFNGYTFGSGTRLTVV.